Listed here are 26 T cell receptor beta chains from one sample, sequenced in a study of blood T cell repertoires in COVID-19 (dated by TCRdb to about 2020). Library preparation used the immunoSEQ multiplex PCR assay. TCRdb limited this immuneACCESS table to in-frame rearrangements with V and J called. A share of clones is missing; checked studies link under half to unresolved V genes, and the rest is unexplained. The sample contains 200,000 to 250,000 clones, 84% of them found a single time. The ten top clones hold less than 8% of the sample. Sample: peripheral blood. The receptor source for this set is a woman aged 45-65 years with active or convalescent COVID-19.

The chain combines TRBV5-1 with TRBJ2-5; D may be TRBD1 (7 bases). V dropped 0 bases and J dropped 2 bases, with 14 bases sitting between them. The length of the CDR3 is 16 residues. Per germline, CDR1 SGHRS and CDR2 YFSETQ. CDR3 sequence (DNA): TGCGCCAGCAGCTTGGGTCAGGGGGGTCGACAAGAGACCCAGTACTTC. It is translated as CASSLGQGGRQETQYF.

The chain combines TRBV18 with TRBJ1-3; D might be TRBD1 (6 bases). Germline CDR1 KGHSH, CDR2 LQKENI. V lost 2 bases to trimming and J lost 3 bases, with 20 bases between them. The CDR3 has 18 amino acids. The CDR3 reads CASSPVAGALLVGNTIYF. CDR3 sequence (DNA): TGTGCCAGCTCACCAGTCGCAGGGGCCCTACTGGTTGGAAACACCATATATTTT.

The chain has TRBV18 and TRBJ2-7; a weak D match, TRBD1 (6 bases). Germline V gives CDR1 KGHSH, CDR2 LQKENI. CDR3 length equals 13 residues. Between the trimmed V and J ends, which lost 8 bases and 4 bases, there was a span of 15 bases. The CDR3 DNA is TGTGCCAGCCGATCGGCAGGGGTATACGAGCAGTACTTC. Amino acids: CASRSAGVYEQYF.

This clone was counted a few times. This rearrangement joins TRBV5-1 to TRBJ1-1, with D tentatively TRBD1 (5 bases). The CDR3 consists of 18 residues. V was trimmed by 0 bases and J by 2 bases, leaving 20 bases between them. Germline CDR1 SGHRS, CDR2 YFSETQ. The DNA of the CDR3 is TGCGCCAGCAGCTTGGGGGGCCCGGGTTTTGTTGAAAACACTGAAGCTTTCTTT. Amino acid sequence: CASSLGGPGFVENTEAFF. Supplemented by reference TRBV5-1 and TRBJ1-1, the full variable domain reads KAGVTQTPRYLIKTRGQQVTLSCSPISGHRSVSWYQQTPGQGLQFLFEYFSETQRNKGNFPGRFSGRQFSNSRSEMNVSTLELGDSALYLCASSLGGPGFVENTEAFFGQGTRLTVV.

This clone was observed a single time. The germline gene is not matched at one end of the junction; a read error may be the cause. The J gene is TRBJ2-1, the V gene TRBV7-3; TRBD1 aligns across 9 bases. CDR3 length: 15 residues. The germline V gene has CDR1 SGHTA and CDR2 FQGTGA. The DNA for the CDR3 is TGTGCCAGCAGCTCGGACAGGGGCTCCTTCAATGAGCAGTTCTTC. Its translation: CASSSDRGSFNEQFF.

V gene TRBV27 combines with J gene TRBJ1-1, with no clear D. The CDR3 sequence is 15 residues long. Germline-derived CDR1 and CDR2 are MNHEY and SMNVEV (reference sequence). The V gene lost 6 bases and the J gene lost 5 bases, with 19 bases spanning the gap. CDR3 DNA sequence: TGTGCCAGCAGCCCCCTTGGAGGAGGTCGGACTGAAGCTTTCTTT. It specifies CASSPLGGGRTEAFF.

This clone showed up just a few times. The sample contains more than one DNA sequence encoding this CDR3. This sequence joins TRBV5-1 and TRBJ1-6; 9 nucleotides align to TRBD1. The CDR3 covers 14 residues. The V segment lost 4 bases and the J segment 7 bases; nucleotides outside the gene matches: 3. Germline V gene data show CDR1 as SGHRS and CDR2 as YFSETQ. The CDR3 region has the DNA TGCGCCAGCAGCGACGGACAGGGGAATTCACCCCTCCACTTT. This sequence encodes CASSDGQGNSPLHF.

The table lists this clone with a count of one. The CDR3 sequence: CASSQERGGPQETQYF. DNA for the CDR3: TGTGCCAGCAGCCAAGAACGGGGGGGCCCTCAAGAGACCCAGTACTTC. This sequence joins TRBV3-1 (or the pseudogene TRBV3-2) and TRBJ2-5, with 8 nucleotides matching TRBD2. Germline values: CDR1 LGHDT, CDR2 YNNKEL (reference sequence). The CDR3 covers 16 residues. Losses at the gene ends were 0 bases for V and 2 bases for J; bases not matched to a gene: 5.

The chain joins TRBV19 to TRBJ2-3; 9 nucleotides match TRBD2. The trim removed 6 bases at V and 2 bases at J, leaving 9 bases unmatched. This CDR3 has 16 amino acids. Germline assignment: CDR1 LNHDA and CDR2 SQIVND (reference sequence). The CDR3 DNA reads as TGTGCCAGTAGCCCCGGGGCTAGCGGGGCCACAGATACGCAGTATTTT. Translating gives CASSPGASGATDTQYF.

The rearrangement links TRBV5-4 to TRBJ1-5, with no clear D. The CDR3 is made up of 13 amino acids. Germline V gives CDR1 SGHNT, CDR2 YYREEE (reference sequence). Trimming pared 4 bases from V and 5 bases from J, leaving 10 bases between. The CDR3 loop is CASSRYIDQPQHF. The CDR3 bases are TGTGCCAGCAGCCGATATATAGATCAGCCCCAGCATTTT.

This chain uses TRBV5-1 with TRBJ2-2; the D gene is possibly TRBD1 (6 bases). CDR3 length: 15 amino acids. V lost 4 bases and J 3 bases, leaving 13 bases between the germline ends. CDR1 and CDR2 from the germline V gene are SGHRS and YFSETQ. The CDR3 loop reads CASSGSGADTGELFF. CDR3 DNA sequence: TGCGCCAGCAGCGGGTCAGGGGCGGACACCGGGGAGCTGTTTTTT.

The CDR3 nucleotides are TGTGCCATCAGTGAGGGGCAGGGGGGTACTTATGGCTACACCTTC. It codes for CAISEGQGGTYGYTF. This chain joins TRBV10-3 and TRBJ1-2, with 7 bases lining up with TRBD1. The CDR3 spans 15 residues. Losses at the gene ends were 2 bases for V and 5 bases for J; bases not matched to a gene: 8. CDR1 is ENHRY, CDR2 SYGVKD, per germline.

The gene calls are TRBV7-2 and TRBJ2-3, with a possible D match to TRBD2 (5 bases). The CDR3 length is 15 residues. Trimming left V 0 bases short and J 1 base short, with 8 bases between. CDR1 and CDR2 from the germline V gene are SGHTA and FQGNSA. For the CDR3, the DNA is TGTGCCAGCAGCTTAGCGGGAGTGGGCACAGATACGCAGTATTTT. Its translation: CASSLAGVGTDTQYF. Using reference TRBV7-2 and TRBJ2-3 for the parts outside the CDR3, the full variable domain is GAGVSQSPSNKVTEKGKDVELRCDPISGHTALYWYRQSLGQGLEFLIYFQGNSAPDKSGLPSDRFSAERTGGSVSTLTIQRTQQEDSAVYLCASSLAGVGTDTQYFGPGTRLTVL.

Worth noting for this clone: Within the sample, other DNA sequences also encode this same CDR3. The chain has TRBV5-6 and TRBJ1-4; unclear D gene. The germline gives CDR1 SGHDT, CDR2 YYEEEE. Trimming pared 4 bases from V and 8 bases from J, leaving 12 bases between. The CDR3 has 13 amino acids. CDR3 loop: CASSLGRGEKLFF. In DNA, the CDR3 is TGTGCCAGCAGCCTCGGGCGAGGGGAAAAACTGTTTTTT.

This clone was found a few times. J is TRBJ1-2 and V is TRBV6-5; D possibly corresponds to TRBD1 (5 bases). Germline V gene lookup returns CDR1 MNHEY and CDR2 SVGAGI. V dropped 0 bases and J dropped 4 bases, with 15 bases sitting between them. This CDR3 has 16 residues. The CDR3 reads CASSYSNQGGSYGYTF. CDR3 in DNA: TGTGCCAGCAGTTACTCGAACCAGGGTGGTAGCTATGGCTACACCTTC.

The chain carries TRBV28 and TRBJ1-5, with D perhaps matching TRBD1 (6 bases). The CDR3 length is 14 residues. From germline, CDR1 is MDHEN and CDR2 SYDVKM. V gave up 5 bases and J gave up 5 bases, with 13 bases separating them. The CDR3 region is CASSTDRIDQPQHF. CDR3 DNA sequence: TGTGCCAGCAGTACCGACAGGATTGATCAGCCCCAGCATTTT.

This clone was observed a single time. The chain employs TRBV3-1 (or the pseudogene TRBV3-2) and TRBJ2-1; a weak D match, TRBD1 (6 bases). Germline lookup yields CDR1 LGHDT and CDR2 YNNKEL (reference sequence). This CDR3 region has 18 residues. The V gene lost 0 bases and the J gene lost 0 bases, with 15 bases spanning the gap. CDR3 sequence: CASSQDLRGSSSYNEQFF. CDR3 coding DNA: TGTGCCAGCAGCCAAGATCTAAGGGGGTCAAGCTCCTACAATGAGCAGTTCTTC.

The V and J genes are TRBV3-1 (or the pseudogene TRBV3-2) and TRBJ2-1; a possible D gene is TRBD2 (6 bases). CDR1 and CDR2 from the germline V gene are LGHDT and YNNKEL (reference sequence). Trimming pared 5 bases from V and 8 bases from J, leaving 10 bases between. The length of the CDR3 is 12 residues. CDR3 sequence (DNA): TGTGCCAGCAGCGCCTGGGGGGATGAGCAGTTCTTC. Protein sequence: CASSAWGDEQFF.

The CDR3 nucleotides are TGTGCCAGCAGCTTACAGGGCGACAATCAGCCCCAGCATTTT. Protein product: CASSLQGDNQPQHF. J is TRBJ1-5 and V is TRBV7-6; weak D call: TRBD1 (5 bases). This CDR3 has 14 amino acids. V was trimmed by 2 bases and J by 3 bases, leaving 8 bases between them. Germline CDR1 is SGHVS and CDR2 is FNYEAQ.

This sequence joins TRBV9 and TRBJ2-2; 7 positions match TRBD1. In germline, CDR1 is SGDLS, CDR2 YYNGEE. J gave up 6 bases and V 6 bases, and 14 bases lay outside the gene matches. This CDR3 is 16 amino acids long. The CDR3 region is CASNNPGTVVAGELFF. The CDR3 DNA reads as TGTGCCAGCAATAATCCCGGGACAGTCGTCGCCGGGGAGCTGTTTTTT.

On this clone: Other DNA sequences of this sample code for an identical CDR3. The rearrangement links TRBV5-1 to TRBJ1-4; D call uncertain. The CDR3 contains 13 residues. The germline V and J ends were trimmed by 0 bases and 8 bases, with 8 bases remaining between them. Germline CDR1 is SGHRS and CDR2 is YFSETQ. The CDR3 coding sequence is TGCGCCAGCAGCTTGGGAGGAGGAGAAAAACTGTTTTTT. The encoded protein is CASSLGGGEKLFF.

This clone was counted a single time. The rearrangement links TRBV6-4 to TRBJ2-1, with D perhaps TRBD2 (5 bases). In germline, CDR1 is MRHNA, CDR2 SNTAGT. This CDR3 region has 14 residues. V lost 6 bases, J lost 10 bases, and 19 bases lay in between. CDR3 in amino acids: CASSRESGAIEQFF. The CDR3 DNA reads as TGTGCCAGCAGCCGGGAATCAGGAGCGATCGAGCAGTTCTTC.

In this sample, this clone turned up a few times. The rearrangement uses TRBV29-1 and TRBJ2-1; TRBD1 is a possible D gene (5 bases). The V gene lost 4 bases and the J gene lost 1 base, with 14 bases spanning the gap. The germline V gene encodes CDR1 SQVTM and CDR2 ANQGSEA. There are 15 residues in the CDR3. DNA of the CDR3: TGCAGCGTTGGTACAGGATTTTTATCCTACAATGAGCAGTTCTTC. Encoded protein: CSVGTGFLSYNEQFF.

This chain joins TRBV6-1 and TRBJ1-5, with D perhaps TRBD1 (6 bases). In germline, CDR1 is MNHNS, CDR2 SASEGT. CDR3 size: 15 residues. Trimming pared 3 bases from V and 7 bases from J, leaving 16 bases between. CDR3 amino acids: CASSEGTTSRQPQHF. Written as DNA, the CDR3 is TGTGCCAGCAGTGAGGGGACAACCTCGAGACAGCCCCAGCATTTT.

The chain joins TRBV29-1 to TRBJ2-5, with 9 bases fitting TRBD1. There are 13 residues in the CDR3. V was pared by 8 bases and J by 5 bases, with 9 bases of the junction left unmatched. Germline V lookup: CDR1 SQVTM, CDR2 ANQGSEA. CDR3 in DNA: TGCAGCTCGACAGGGGGGCTCAGGGAGACCCAGTACTTC. Translating gives CSSTGGLRETQYF.

This clone was picked up one time. The rearrangement joins TRBV10-3 to TRBJ2-3, with D perhaps TRBD1 (6 bases). Trimming removed 7 bases from V and 4 bases from J, with 15 bases in between. The CDR3 is 14 residues long. Germline CDR1 ENHRY, CDR2 SYGVKD. As DNA, the CDR3 is TGTGCCATCACCCGAGACAGGTCGGCAGATACGCAGTATTTT. The encoded protein is CAITRDRSADTQYF.